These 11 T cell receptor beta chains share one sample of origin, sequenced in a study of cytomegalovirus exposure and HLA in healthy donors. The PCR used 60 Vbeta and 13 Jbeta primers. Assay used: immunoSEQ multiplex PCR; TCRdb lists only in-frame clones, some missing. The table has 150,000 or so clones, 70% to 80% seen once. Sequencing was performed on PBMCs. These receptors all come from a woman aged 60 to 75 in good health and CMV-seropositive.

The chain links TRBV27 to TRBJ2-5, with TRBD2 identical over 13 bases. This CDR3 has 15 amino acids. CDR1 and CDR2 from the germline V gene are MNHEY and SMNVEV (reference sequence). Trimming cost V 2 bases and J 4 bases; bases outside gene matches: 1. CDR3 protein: CASSLGLAGVETQYF. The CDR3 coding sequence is TGTGCCAGCAGTTTAGGACTAGCGGGAGTAGAGACCCAGTACTTC.

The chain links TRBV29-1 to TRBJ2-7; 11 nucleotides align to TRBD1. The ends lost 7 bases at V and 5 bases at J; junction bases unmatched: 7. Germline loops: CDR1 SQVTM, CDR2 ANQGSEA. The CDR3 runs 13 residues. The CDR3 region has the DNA TGCAGCGCCCGGACAGGGGGCCGCAACGAGCAGTACTTC. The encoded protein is CSARTGGRNEQYF.

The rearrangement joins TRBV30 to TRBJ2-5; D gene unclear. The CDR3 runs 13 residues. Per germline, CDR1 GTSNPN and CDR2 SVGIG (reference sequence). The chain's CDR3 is CAMAGGNQETQYF. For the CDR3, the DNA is TGTGCTATGGCCGGCGGCAACCAAGAGACCCAGTACTTC. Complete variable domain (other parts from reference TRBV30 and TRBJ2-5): SQTIHQWPATLVQPVGSPLSLECTVEGTSNPNLYWYRQAAGRGLQLLFYSVGIGQISSEVPQNLSASRPQDRQFILSSKKLLLSDSGFYLCAMAGGNQETQYFGPGTRLLVL.

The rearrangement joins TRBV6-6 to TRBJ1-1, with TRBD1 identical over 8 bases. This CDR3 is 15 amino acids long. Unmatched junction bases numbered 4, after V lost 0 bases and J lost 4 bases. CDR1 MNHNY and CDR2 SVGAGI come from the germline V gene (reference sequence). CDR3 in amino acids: CASSYSTGVGTEAFF. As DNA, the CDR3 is TGTGCCAGCAGTTACTCGACAGGGGTGGGCACTGAAGCTTTCTTT.

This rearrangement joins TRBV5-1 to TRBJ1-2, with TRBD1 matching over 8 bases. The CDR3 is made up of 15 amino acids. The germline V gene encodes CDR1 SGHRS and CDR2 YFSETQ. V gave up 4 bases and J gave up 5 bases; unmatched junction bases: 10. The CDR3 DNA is TGCGCCAGCAGCGGATCCGGGACAGGAGAATATGGCTACACCTTC. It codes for CASSGSGTGEYGYTF.

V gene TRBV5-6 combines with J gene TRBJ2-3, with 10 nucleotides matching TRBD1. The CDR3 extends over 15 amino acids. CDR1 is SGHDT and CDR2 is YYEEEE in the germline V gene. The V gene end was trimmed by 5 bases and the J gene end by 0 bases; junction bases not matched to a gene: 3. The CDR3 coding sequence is TGTGCCAGCAGAAGACAGGGGGCCAGCACAGATACGCAGTATTTT. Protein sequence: CASRRQGASTDTQYF.

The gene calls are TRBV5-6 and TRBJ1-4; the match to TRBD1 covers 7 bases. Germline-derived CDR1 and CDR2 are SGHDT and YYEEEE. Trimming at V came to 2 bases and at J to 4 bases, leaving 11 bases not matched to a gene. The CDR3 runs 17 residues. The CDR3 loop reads CASSFLGGAVINEKLFF. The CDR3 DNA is TGTGCCAGCAGCTTTCTAGGGGGCGCGGTAATTAATGAAAAACTGTTTTTT.

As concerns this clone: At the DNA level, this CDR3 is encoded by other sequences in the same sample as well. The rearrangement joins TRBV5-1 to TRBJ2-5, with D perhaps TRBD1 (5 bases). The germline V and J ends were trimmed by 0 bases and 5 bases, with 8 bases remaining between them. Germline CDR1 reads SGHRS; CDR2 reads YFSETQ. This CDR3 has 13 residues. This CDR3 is CASSLGGQETQYF. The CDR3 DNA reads TGCGCCAGCAGCTTGGGGGGCCAGGAGACCCAGTACTTC.

CDR3 amino acids: CASSQYLAGLSTDTQYF. CDR3 nucleotide sequence: TGTGCCAGCAGCCAATACCTTGCGGGCCTCAGCACAGATACGCAGTATTTT. The chain is built from TRBV7-9 and TRBJ2-3, with D perhaps TRBD2 (5 bases). Germline CDR1 is SEHNR and CDR2 is FQNEAQ (reference sequence). The CDR3 runs to 17 residues. Trimming left V 5 bases short and J 0 bases short, with 18 bases between. Full variable domain (remainder filled in from reference TRBV7-9 and TRBJ2-3): DTGVSQNPRHKITKRGQNVTFRCDPISEHNRLYWYRQTLGQGPEFLTYFQNEAQLEKSRLLSDRFSAERPKGSFSTLEIQRTEQGDSAMYLCASSQYLAGLSTDTQYFGPGTRLTVL.

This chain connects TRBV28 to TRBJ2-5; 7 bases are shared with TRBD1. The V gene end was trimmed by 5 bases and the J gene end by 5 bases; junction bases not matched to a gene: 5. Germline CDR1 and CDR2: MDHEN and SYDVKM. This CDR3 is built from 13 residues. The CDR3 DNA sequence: TGTGCCAGCAGTGACCAGGGGGAGGAGACCCAGTACTTC. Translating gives CASSDQGEETQYF.

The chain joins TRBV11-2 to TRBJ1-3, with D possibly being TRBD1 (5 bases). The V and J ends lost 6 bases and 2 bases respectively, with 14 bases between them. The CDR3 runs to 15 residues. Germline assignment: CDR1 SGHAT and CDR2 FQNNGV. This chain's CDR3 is CASSLGGVPGNTIYF. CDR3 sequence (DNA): TGTGCCAGCAGTTTGGGGGGGGTCCCTGGAAACACCATATATTTT. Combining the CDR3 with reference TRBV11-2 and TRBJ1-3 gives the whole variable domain EAGVAQSPRYKIIEKRQSVAFWCNPISGHATLYWYQQILGQGPKLLIQFQNNGVVDDSQLPKDRFSAERLKGVDSTLKIQPAKLEDSAVYLCASSLGGVPGNTIYFGEGSWLTVV.